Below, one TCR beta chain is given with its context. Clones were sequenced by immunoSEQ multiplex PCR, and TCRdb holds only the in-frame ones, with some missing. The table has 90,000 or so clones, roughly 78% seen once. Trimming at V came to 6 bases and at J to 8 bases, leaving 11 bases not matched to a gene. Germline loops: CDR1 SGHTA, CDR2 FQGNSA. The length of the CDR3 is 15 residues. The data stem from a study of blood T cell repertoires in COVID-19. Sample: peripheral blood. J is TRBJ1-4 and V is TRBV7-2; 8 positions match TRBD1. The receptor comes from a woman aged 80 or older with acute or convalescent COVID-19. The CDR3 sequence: CASRPTGGSPEKLFF. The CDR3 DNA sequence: TGTGCCAGCAGGCCTACAGGGGGAAGTCCCGAAAAACTGTTTTTT.